Listed below are T cell receptor beta chains from one sample, sequenced in a study of CD8 T cells in Susac syndrome. TCRdb independently ran MiXCR on the immunoSEQ multiplex PCR reads; one entry per CDR3 protein. Of 330,000 or so distinct CDR3 sequences in the sample, around 85% were seen once. The specimen was CD8+ T cells from PBMCs. The receptor source for this set is a human donor with multiple sclerosis. Both conserved end residues are part of each CDR3. D genes are given only for firm matches. Size values are once, few and many counts, or a class for expanded clones, and some rows have none.

V,length,size,D,J,DNA,CDR3
TRBV6-4,18,-,-,TRBJ2-1,TGTGCCAGCATATCTAGGTTGGCAGGCTGCAGCTCCTACAATGAGCAGTTCTTC,CASISRLAGCSSYNEQFF
TRBV13,14,-,-,TRBJ2-5,TGTGCCAGCAGCTTATATTCAGGACGAGAGACCCAGTACTTC,CASSLYSGRETQYF
TRBV29-1,17,-,TRBD2,TRBJ2-1,TGCAGCGTTGAAGATCTTGCTAGCGGGCACTCCTACAATGAGCAGTTCTTC,CSVEDLASGHSYNEQFF
TRBV9,16,-,-,TRBJ2-6,TGTGCCAGCAGCGTACAGCGACTTACTGGGGCCAACGTCCTGACTTTC,CASSVQRLTGANVLTF
TRBV10-3,15,-,TRBD1,TRBJ2-7,TGTGCCATCAGTGAGACCGGGACAGGGGAAGCCGAGCAGTACTTC,CAISETGTGEAEQYF
TRBV28,18,once,TRBD2,TRBJ2-5,TGTGCCAGCAGCCCGGGGACTAGCGGCACCCAGTACCAAGAGACCCAGTACTTC,CASSPGTSGTQYQETQYF
TRBV12-3/TRBV12-4,13,once,-,TRBJ2-5,TGTGCCAGCAGTTTTCAGATACAAGAGACCCAGTACTTC,CASSFQIQETQYF
TRBV28,15,-,-,TRBJ1-2,TGTGCCAGCCGGGACTATAACTCCCAAGGCTATGGCTACACCTTC,CASRDYNSQGYGYTF
TRBV28,18,-,-,TRBJ1-5,TGTGCCAGCAGTTATTCTTCGGGCGCAGGTCGTTTTGAGCAGCCCCAGCATTTT,CASSYSSGAGRFEQPQHF
TRBV6-5,15,-,-,TRBJ1-1,TGTGCCAGCAGTTACTCGTACCGAGAGAACACTGAAGCTTTCTTT,CASSYSYRENTEAFF
TRBV30,12,once,-,TRBJ1-2,TGTGCCGGGCTACCCGACAGTTATGGCTACACCTTC,CAGLPDSYGYTF
TRBV25-1,14,-,-,TRBJ2-1,TGTGCCAGCAGTGAATTTTTAGTTAGTGAGGAGCAGTTCTTC,CASSEFLVSEEQFF
TRBV4-1,14,-,-,TRBJ1-2,TGCGCCAGCAGCCAAGACCGGGACGAGTTTGGGTACACCTTC,CASSQDRDEFGYTF
TRBV11-2,15,few,-,TRBJ2-1,TGTGCCAGCAGCTTATTGGGGGGTGGGGACAATGAGCAGTTCTTC,CASSLLGGGDNEQFF
TRBV12-3/TRBV12-4,14,-,-,TRBJ2-1,TGTGCCAGCAGTTTCCCGGATCCCCCCCATGAGCAGTTCTTC,CASSFPDPPHEQFF
TRBV28,16,-,-,TRBJ2-3,TGTGCCAGCAGTTTCCCCCGGCTGGATGACACAGATACGCAGTATTTT,CASSFPRLDDTDTQYF
TRBV7-9,14,-,-,TRBJ2-2,TGTGCCAGCAGCTTTACGGCGAACACCGGGGAGCTGTTTTTT,CASSFTANTGELFF
TRBV5-6,14,-,-,TRBJ2-1,TGTGCCAGCAGCTCTTGGGACTCCTACAATGAGCAGTTCTTC,CASSSWDSYNEQFF
TRBV12-1,18,-,-,TRBJ1-1,TGTGCCAGCAGCTTTGCAGCCCCCCCGGGACAGCCCCGGAGGGGAGCTTTCTTT,CASSFAAPPGQPRRGAFF
TRBV3-1,12,-,-,TRBJ1-5,TGTGCCAGCAGTAAGGGATTCCAGCCCCAGCATTTT,CASSKGFQPQHF
TRBV2,17,once,TRBD1,TRBJ1-5,TGTGCCAGCCGTAAGGGACAGGGGATGCGGAGCAATCAGCCCCAGCATTTT,CASRKGQGMRSNQPQHF
TRBV4-1,14,-,-,TRBJ2-5,TGCGCCAGCAGCCAATTTGCAGTCCCGGGGCTACAGTACTTC,CASSQFAVPGLQYF
TRBV12-3/TRBV12-4,15,-,TRBD1,TRBJ2-2,TGTGCCGGGGGAGGGACAGGGACGGACACCGGGGAGCTGTTTTTT,CAGGGTGTDTGELFF
TRBV12-3/TRBV12-4,14,-,-,TRBJ1-1,TGTGCCAGCAGACCAGGGGATATGAACACTGAAGCTTTCTTT,CASRPGDMNTEAFF
TRBV5-6,16,few,TRBD2,TRBJ2-7,TGTGCCAGCACACTCCTCACCAGCGGGATCTCCTACGAGCAGTACTTC,CASTLLTSGISYEQYF
TRBV13,14,-,TRBD1,TRBJ2-7,TGTGCCAGCAGCTTCAGGGGGATGTCCTACGAGCAGTACTTC,CASSFRGMSYEQYF
TRBV20-1,15,-,TRBD1,TRBJ2-3,TGCAGTGCTAGAGATATCAGGGGGCCCACAGATACGCAGTATTTT,CSARDIRGPTDTQYF
TRBV24-1,17,once,-,TRBJ2-2,TGTGCCACCAGTGATTTGAAGGGGCAACCTAACACCGGGGAGCTGTTTTTT,CATSDLKGQPNTGELFF
TRBV24-1,11,-,-,TRBJ2-2,TGTGCCACCAGTGATGGTTGGGAGCTGTTTTTT,CATSDGWELFF
TRBV29-1,13,-,-,TRBJ2-7,TGCAGCGTTGAACCACGGGAAAGTAACGAGCAGTACTTC,CSVEPRESNEQYF
TRBV6-5,14,-,-,TRBJ1-5,TGTGCCAGCAGTACCGGGCGGAGCAATCAGCCCCAGCATTTT,CASSTGRSNQPQHF
TRBV27,15,few,TRBD1,TRBJ2-7,TGTGCCAGCAGTTTGGGGACAGGGGGCTTTTACGAGCAGTACTTC,CASSLGTGGFYEQYF